This T cell receptor (beta chain) derives from a study of blood T cell repertoires in COVID-19. The repertoire was sequenced with immunoSEQ multiplex PCR; TCRdb's copy has only in-frame clones and lacks some. Of roughly 260,000 clones listed, around 82% were seen once; the top ten hold 4% to 5%. V gave up 4 bases and J gave up 6 bases, with 7 bases separating them. Germline CDR1 and CDR2: LGHDT and YNNKEL (reference sequence). CDR3 length equals 12 residues. V and J are TRBV3-1 (or the pseudogene TRBV3-2) and TRBJ2-1, with no clear D. This receptor was identified in a woman aged 70-85 years with acute or convalescent COVID-19. The sample was peripheral blood. CDR3 coding DNA: TGTGCCAGCAGCCCCCTCGGCAATGAGCAGTTCTTC. Its translation is CASSPLGNEQFF.